This is a list of T cell receptor beta chains from one sample in a study of shared clonotypes between healthy human individuals. Some clones are missing from TCRdb's copy, which holds only in-frame ones; the method was immunoSEQ multiplex PCR. The sample includes 1,500,000 or so clones, about 98.5% of them seen just once. The sequencing sample was made of naive CD4+ T cells sorted from blood. The receptors come from a man younger than 45 in good health. CDR3s include the opening cysteine and the closing phenylalanine or tryptophan. Fields, in order: D gene, clone size, J gene, V gene, CDR3 protein, CDR3 DNA. The D gene is left open where the match is weak. Size tells how often a clone was seen (once, few, many) or the class of an expanded clone, and some rows leave it out.

>NA|NA|TRBJ2-3|TRBV9
CASSVMARAVGGDTQYF
TGTGCCAGCAGCGTAATGGCAAGGGCCGTAGGTGGAGATACGCAGTATTTT
>NA|once|TRBJ2-7|TRBV29-1
CSVKSSYEQYF
TGCAGCGTCAAGAGCTCCTACGAGCAGTACTTC
>TRBD1|NA|TRBJ2-7|TRBV5-4
CASSSSGGYYEQYF
TGTGCCAGCAGCTCGTCAGGGGGCTACTACGAGCAGTACTTC
>TRBD2|NA|TRBJ2-1|TRBV19
CASSNLAGAAYNEQFF
TGTGCCAGTAGTAACCTAGCGGGAGCCGCTTACAATGAGCAGTTCTTC
>TRBD2|NA|TRBJ2-7|TRBV7-2
CASSSPLKGTRFEQYF
TGTGCCAGCAGCTCCCCCCTGAAGGGGACTAGGTTTGAGCAGTACTTC
>NA|NA|TRBJ2-2|TRBV5-1
CASSLRTVVITGELFF
TGCGCCAGCAGCTTACGGACAGTGGTAATCACCGGGGAGCTGTTTTTT
>NA|NA|TRBJ2-7|TRBV7-3
CASSLSTAVLYEQYF
TGTGCCAGCAGCTTATCCACAGCGGTACTCTACGAGCAGTACTTC
>TRBD1|NA|TRBJ1-1|TRBV12-5
CASGLGQGLTAFF
TGTGCTAGTGGTTTGGGACAGGGGTTAACAGCTTTCTTT
>NA|NA|TRBJ1-2|TRBV19
CASRTKVPGYGYTF
TGTGCCAGTAGAACAAAGGTTCCGGGCTATGGCTACACCTTC
>NA|NA|TRBJ1-4|TRBV19
CASSSHATNEKLFF
TGTGCCAGTAGCAGCCATGCAACTAATGAAAAACTGTTTTTT
>TRBD1|NA|TRBJ2-1|TRBV5-6
CASSSGQGRVGEQFF
TGTGCCAGCAGCTCCGGACAGGGGAGGGTTGGTGAGCAGTTCTTC
>NA|NA|TRBJ1-1|TRBV29-1
CSVERDANTEAFF
TGCAGCGTTGAACGGGATGCGAACACTGAAGCTTTCTTT
>NA|once|TRBJ1-2|TRBV27
CASSSPRAANYGYTF
TGTGCCAGCAGTTCCCCCCGGGCAGCTAACTATGGCTACACCTTC
>TRBD1|NA|TRBJ1-4|TRBV9
CASSLGDRAGATNEKLFF
TGTGCCAGCAGCCTAGGGGACAGGGCCGGCGCAACTAATGAAAAACTGTTTTTT
>NA|NA|TRBJ2-2|TRBV6-6
CASTDWRGEGPGELFF
TGTGCCAGCACCGACTGGAGGGGGGAGGGCCCCGGGGAGCTGTTTTTT
>TRBD2|once|TRBJ2-3|TRBV5-1
CASSWGLGLAGKSTDTQYF
TGCGCCAGCAGTTGGGGCCTCGGACTAGCGGGAAAGAGCACAGATACGCAGTATTTT
>NA|NA|TRBJ2-7|TRBV4-2
CASSQVTGSLNEQYF
TGTGCCAGCAGCCAAGTCACAGGGAGTCTGAACGAGCAGTACTTC
>NA|NA|TRBJ2-5|TRBV11-3
CASSADGETQYF
TGTGCCAGCAGCGCGGACGGGGAGACCCAGTACTTC
>TRBD1|NA|TRBJ2-6|TRBV29-1
CSVAPGQGSSSGANVLTF
TGCAGCGTTGCCCCTGGACAGGGATCTTCCTCTGGGGCCAACGTCCTGACTTTC
>NA|NA|TRBJ1-3|TRBV7-9
CASSFPPGNTIYF
TGTGCCAGCAGCTTCCCACCTGGAAACACCATATATTTT
>NA|NA|TRBJ2-7|TRBV11-2
CASSLERLNSYEQYF
TGTGCCAGCAGCTTAGAGCGACTGAACTCCTACGAGCAGTACTTC
>NA|NA|TRBJ1-1|TRBV5-4
CASSQDRRVVNTEAFF
TGTGCCAGCAGCCAAGACAGGCGGGTCGTGAACACTGAAGCTTTCTTT